The sequence of this T cell receptor beta chain was determined in a study of T cell responses to AZD1222 COVID-19 vaccine. Study details: Second doses were pooled across both intervals (about 4 or about 12 weeks).

Remarks on this clone: Its antigen is currently unknown.

The V end lost 1 base, the J end lost 5 bases, and 12 bases lay between the germline ends. Germline loops: CDR1 SGHVS, CDR2 FNYEAQ. The CDR3 is made up of 15 amino acids. Whole-study results and caveats: White British ancestry dominated among donors, who included more females, and clonal diversity was possibly underestimated. Increases in Spike-specific TCR breadth and depth were seen after two AZD1222 doses. Dominant at 160-218 and 743-854, vaccine-associated CD4 TCRs also spanned spike.

Profiled with immunoSEQ multiplex PCR; TCRdb holds only in-frame clones, not every one. The table records over 120,000 clones, 80% to 90% of them present only once. V gene TRBV7-6 combines with J gene TRBJ1-5, with D unclear. The origin of this receptor is an adult in good health. This specimen was peripheral blood, taken on day 0 of AZD1222 vaccination. CDR3: CASSLEAGEDQPQHF. The CDR3 nucleotides are TGTGCCAGCAGCTTAGAAGCGGGCGAGGATCAGCCCCAGCATTTT.